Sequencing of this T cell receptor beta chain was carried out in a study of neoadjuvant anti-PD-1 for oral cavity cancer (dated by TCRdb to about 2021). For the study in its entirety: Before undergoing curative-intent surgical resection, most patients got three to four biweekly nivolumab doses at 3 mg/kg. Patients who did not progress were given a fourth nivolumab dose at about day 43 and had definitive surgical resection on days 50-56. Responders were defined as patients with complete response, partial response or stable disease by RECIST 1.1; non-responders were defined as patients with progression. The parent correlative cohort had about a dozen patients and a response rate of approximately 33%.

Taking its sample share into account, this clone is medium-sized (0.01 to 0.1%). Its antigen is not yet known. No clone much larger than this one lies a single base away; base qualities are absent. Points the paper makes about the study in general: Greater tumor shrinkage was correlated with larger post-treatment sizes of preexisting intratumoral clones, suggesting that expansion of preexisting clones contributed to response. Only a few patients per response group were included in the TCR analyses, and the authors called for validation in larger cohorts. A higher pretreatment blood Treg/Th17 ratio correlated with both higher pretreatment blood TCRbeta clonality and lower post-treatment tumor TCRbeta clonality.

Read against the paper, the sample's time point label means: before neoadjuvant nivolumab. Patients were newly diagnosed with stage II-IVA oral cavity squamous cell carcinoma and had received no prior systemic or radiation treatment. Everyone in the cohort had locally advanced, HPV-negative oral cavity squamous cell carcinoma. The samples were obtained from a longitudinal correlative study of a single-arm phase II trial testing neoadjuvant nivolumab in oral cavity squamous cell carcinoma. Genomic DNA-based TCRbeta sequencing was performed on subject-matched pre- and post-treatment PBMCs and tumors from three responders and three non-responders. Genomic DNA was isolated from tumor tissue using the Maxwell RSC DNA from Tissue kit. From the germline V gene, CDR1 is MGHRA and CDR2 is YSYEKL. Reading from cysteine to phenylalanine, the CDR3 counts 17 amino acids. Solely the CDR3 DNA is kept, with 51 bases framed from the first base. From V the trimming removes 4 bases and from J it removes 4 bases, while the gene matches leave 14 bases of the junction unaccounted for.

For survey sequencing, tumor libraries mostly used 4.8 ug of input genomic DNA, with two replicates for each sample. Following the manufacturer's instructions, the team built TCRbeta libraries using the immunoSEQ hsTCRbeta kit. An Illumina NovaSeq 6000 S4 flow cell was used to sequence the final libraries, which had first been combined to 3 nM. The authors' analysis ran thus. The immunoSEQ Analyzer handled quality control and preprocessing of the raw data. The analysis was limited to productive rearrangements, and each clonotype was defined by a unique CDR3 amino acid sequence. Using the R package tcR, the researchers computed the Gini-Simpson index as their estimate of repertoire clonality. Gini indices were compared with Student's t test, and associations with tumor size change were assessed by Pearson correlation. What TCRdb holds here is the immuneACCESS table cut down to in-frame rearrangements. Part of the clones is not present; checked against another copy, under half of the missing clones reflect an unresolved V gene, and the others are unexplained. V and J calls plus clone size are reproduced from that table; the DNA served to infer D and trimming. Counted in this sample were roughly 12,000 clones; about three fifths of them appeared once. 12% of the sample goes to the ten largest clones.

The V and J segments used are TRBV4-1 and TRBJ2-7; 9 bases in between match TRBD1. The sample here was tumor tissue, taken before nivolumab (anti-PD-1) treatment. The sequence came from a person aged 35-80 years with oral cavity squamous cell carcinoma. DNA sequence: TGCGCCAGCAGCCTCCTTCCCCCCGGGGGACAGGGTTACGAGCAGTACTTC. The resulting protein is CASSLLPPGGQGYEQYF.